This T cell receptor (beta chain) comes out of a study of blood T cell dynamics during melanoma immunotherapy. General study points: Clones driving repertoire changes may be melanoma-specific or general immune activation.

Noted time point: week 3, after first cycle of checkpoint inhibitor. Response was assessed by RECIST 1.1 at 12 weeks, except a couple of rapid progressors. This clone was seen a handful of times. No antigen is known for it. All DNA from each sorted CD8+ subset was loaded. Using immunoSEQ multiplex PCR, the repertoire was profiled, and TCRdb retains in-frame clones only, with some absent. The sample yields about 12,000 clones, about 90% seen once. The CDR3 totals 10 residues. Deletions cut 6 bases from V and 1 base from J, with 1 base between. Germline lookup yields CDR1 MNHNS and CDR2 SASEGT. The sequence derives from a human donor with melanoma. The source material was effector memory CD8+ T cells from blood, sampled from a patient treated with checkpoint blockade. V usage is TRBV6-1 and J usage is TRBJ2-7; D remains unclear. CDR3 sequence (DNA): TGTGCCAGCAGGTCCTACGAGCAGTACTTC. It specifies CASRSYEQYF.